The 21 T cell receptor beta chains listed next were all sequenced from one sample in a study of CD8 T cells in ankylosing spondylitis. TCRdb independently ran MiXCR on the 5' RACE reads; one entry per CDR3 protein. The table has 250,000 or so distinct CDR3 sequences, over 15% seen once; the top ten hold under 40%. The sample consisted of blood, either unsorted or a sorted T cell fraction (not recorded which). The source is a male donor with ankylosing spondylitis or in good health (not recorded which).

This clonotype was recorded a few times. The chain is built from TRBV7-9 and TRBJ2-1; D perhaps matches TRBD2 (5 bases). Trimming pared 5 bases from V and 8 bases from J, leaving 7 bases between. CDR1 and CDR2 (germline): SEHNR, FQNEAQ (reference sequence). The CDR3 runs to 11 residues. The CDR3 is CASSQDYEQFF. The CDR3 nucleotides are TGTGCCAGCAGCCAGGACTATGAGCAGTTCTTC.

This clonotype was observed a handful of times. The chain recombines TRBV6-5 with TRBJ2-2; 7 nucleotides align to TRBD1. After removal of 2 bases from V and 2 bases from J, the junction contained 2 bases not matched to a gene. CDR3 length: 15 residues. Germline CDR1 reads MNHEY; CDR2 reads SVGAGI. CDR3 sequence reads: CASSYGTENTGELFF. In DNA, the CDR3 is TGTGCCAGCAGTTACGGGACAGAAAACACCGGGGAGCTGTTTTTT.

This clonotype was counted a few times. The chain has TRBV20-1 and TRBJ1-2; unclear D gene. Germline V gene lookup returns CDR1 DFQATT and CDR2 SNEGSKA (reference sequence). The ends were cut back, 0 bases at V and 3 bases at J, with 20 bases in the middle. The CDR3 is 17 amino acids. The CDR3 nucleotides read TGCAGTGCTAGAGAGAGAGAGGGAGTCCGGGCCTACTATGGCTACACCTTC. It codes for CSAREREGVRAYYGYTF.

The V and J genes are TRBV7-3 and TRBJ2-2, with TRBD2 matching over 7 bases. The CDR3 extends over 18 amino acids. Trimming cost V 5 bases and J 7 bases; bases outside gene matches: 19. Germline V CDR1 and CDR2: SGHTA, FQGTGA. The CDR3 is CASSRGNTGLIRSGELFF. Written as DNA, the CDR3 is TGTGCCAGCAGCCGAGGAAATACGGGACTAATTAGAAGCGGGGAGCTGTTTTTT.

This clonotype has a handful of counts. This chain joins TRBV12-3 or TRBV12-4 and TRBJ2-7; 9 nucleotides line up with TRBD1. CDR3 size: 14 residues. The V gene end was trimmed by 3 bases and the J gene end by 7 bases; junction bases not matched to a gene: 7. CDR3 sequence (DNA): TGTGCCAGCAGTTTTACGGGACAGGGTGAGGAGCAGTACTTC. Its translation: CASSFTGQGEEQYF.

In this sample, this clonotype turned up a few times. The J gene is TRBJ1-1, the V gene TRBV10-1; D remains ambiguous. This CDR3 has 15 amino acids. Trimming stripped 0 bases from V and 1 base from J, with 9 bases between. Germline CDR1 is WNHNN and CDR2 is SYGVQD (reference sequence). Written as DNA, the CDR3 is TGCGCCAGCAGTGAGTCCGGGATTAGGAACACTGAAGCTTTCTTT. This encodes CASSESGIRNTEAFF.

This clonotype was seen a few times. V is TRBV9 and J is TRBJ1-2; perhaps TRBD1 as D (6 bases). Germline-derived CDR1 and CDR2 are SGDLS and YYNGEE. The CDR3 spans 13 residues. The V and J ends lost 3 bases and 5 bases respectively, with 11 bases between them. The CDR3: CASSGNRAYGYTF. CDR3 sequence (DNA): TGTGCCAGCAGCGGCAACAGGGCTTATGGCTACACCTTC.

This clonotype was counted between two and nine times. The chain couples TRBV29-1 to TRBJ2-1; TRBD2 might be the D (7 bases). The germline V gene has CDR1 SQVTM and CDR2 ANQGSEA. Trimming cost V 6 bases and J 8 bases, with 20 bases left between them. The CDR3 has 14 amino acids. CDR3 coding DNA: TGCAGCGTGGAGGGGGACTATGAAAATGATGAGCAGTTCTTC. Its protein is CSVEGDYENDEQFF.

The rearrangement uses TRBV7-9 and TRBJ2-1; D perhaps matches TRBD1 (7 bases). CDR3 length: 14 amino acids. With 1 base removed from V and 8 bases from J, the gap between germline ends came to 12 bases. Germline V CDR1 and CDR2: SEHNR, FQNEAQ (reference sequence). The CDR3 region is CASSLVQGEDEQFF. The CDR3 nucleotides are TGTGCCAGCAGCTTAGTCCAGGGGGAGGATGAGCAGTTCTTC.

The CDR3 region is CASSGGGRSDEQFF. The CDR3 bases are TGTGCCAGCAGCGGAGGCGGGAGGAGCGATGAGCAGTTCTTC. The chain links TRBV9 to TRBJ2-1, with TRBD2 identical over 8 bases. Germline V CDR1 and CDR2: SGDLS, YYNGEE. V was clipped by 3 bases and J by 8 bases; unmatched bases: 7. This CDR3 has 14 residues.

This clonotype was counted between two and nine times. The chain carries TRBV27 and TRBJ2-3; no reliable D call. The CDR3 has 15 residues. Germline CDR1 is MNHEY and CDR2 is SMNVEV (reference sequence). Trimming removed 2 bases from V and 2 bases from J, with 11 bases in between. CDR3 sequence: CASSLRQTSTDTQYF. Written as DNA, the CDR3 is TGTGCCAGCAGTTTAAGGCAGACCTCCACAGATACGCAGTATTTT.

This clonotype was counted only a few times. The chain uses TRBV29-1 and TRBJ2-7, with TRBD1 as a possible D gene (5 bases). The V and J ends lost 3 bases and 4 bases respectively, with 19 bases between them. Germline lookup yields CDR1 SQVTM and CDR2 ANQGSEA. CDR3 size: 15 residues. CDR3 amino acids: CSVDLGQGLNYEQYF. As DNA, the CDR3 is TGCAGCGTTGATTTGGGGCAGGGATTAAATTACGAGCAGTACTTC.

Ten or more counts support this clonotype. The chain recombines TRBV29-1 with TRBJ2-1, with 7 positions matching TRBD2. This CDR3 comprises 14 residues. The V segment lost 3 bases and the J segment 10 bases; nucleotides outside the gene matches: 12. The germline V gene has CDR1 SQVTM and CDR2 ANQGSEA. The CDR3 DNA sequence: TGCAGCGTTGACGTCGCTGGCGGGGGTATGGAGCAGTTCTTC. This sequence encodes CSVDVAGGGMEQFF.

Many counts were recorded for this clonotype. The CDR3 sequence: CSVDEGSGEQFF. CDR3 nucleotide sequence: TGCAGCGTTGATGAGGGAAGCGGTGAGCAGTTCTTC. The J gene is TRBJ2-1, the V gene TRBV29-1, with D possibly TRBD2 on 5 matching bases. The V and J ends lost 3 bases and 9 bases respectively, with 12 bases between them. From germline, CDR1 is SQVTM and CDR2 ANQGSEA. The CDR3 extends over 12 amino acids.

In its sample, this clonotype was seen many times. The J gene is TRBJ2-1, the V gene TRBV28; weak D call: TRBD2 (6 bases). This CDR3 is built from 13 residues. V was pared by 5 bases and J by 5 bases, with 10 bases between. Germline V gene sequence: CDR1 MDHEN, CDR2 SYDVKM. The CDR3 nucleotides are TGTGCCAGCAGTGGGACTTCCCACAATGAGCAGTTCTTC. It codes for CASSGTSHNEQFF.

Only a few counts were recorded for this clonotype. The junction does not match germline at one end; this may be a read error. The rearrangement joins TRBV7-6 to TRBJ2-1; D is ambiguous. Germline CDR1 is SGHVS and CDR2 is FNYEAQ. The CDR3 runs to 12 residues. The CDR3 DNA follows: TGTGTCAGCAGCTTTTCCCCCAATGAGCAGTTCTTC. It translates to CVSSFSPNEQFF.

The V call is TRBV29-1, the J call TRBJ2-5; D is uncertain. The length of the CDR3 is 14 residues. The germline V gene encodes CDR1 SQVTM and CDR2 ANQGSEA. V lost 1 base and J lost 0, with 9 bases in between. CDR3 coding DNA: TGCAGCGTTGAAGCGTGGCCGGACCAAGAGACCCAGTACTTC. It translates to CSVEAWPDQETQYF.

This chain uses TRBV29-1 with TRBJ2-5; 10 nucleotides match TRBD2. The length of the CDR3 is 17 residues. The germline gives CDR1 SQVTM, CDR2 ANQGSEA. The trim removed 1 base at V and 1 base at J, leaving 9 bases unmatched. The CDR3 protein is CSVEVQEASGSQETQYF. DNA of the CDR3: TGCAGCGTTGAAGTTCAGGAGGCTAGCGGGAGCCAAGAGACCCAGTACTTC.

In its sample, this clonotype was seen a few times. The gene calls are TRBV15 and TRBJ2-2, with a tentative D call TRBD2 (5 bases). The germline gives CDR1 LNHNV, CDR2 YYDKDF (reference sequence). CDR3 size: 13 residues. V was cut by 6 bases and J by 7 bases, with 12 bases left in between. CDR3 coding DNA: TGTGCCACCAGGGGGTCTAGCATCGGGGAGCTGTTTTTT. Its protein is CATRGSSIGELFF.

The chain couples TRBV7-9 to TRBJ2-7, with 8 bases lining up with TRBD1. The CDR3 is 16 amino acids. The V gene's germline CDR1 is SEHNR and CDR2 FQNEAQ (reference sequence). Germline trimming cut 3 bases from V and 3 bases from J; bases unmatched to any gene: 10. Here the CDR3 reads CASSFGPGQAYYEQYF. The CDR3 nucleotides read TGTGCCAGCAGCTTTGGTCCGGGACAGGCTTACTACGAGCAGTACTTC.

This clonotype is categorized as medium-sized. The chain uses TRBV15 and TRBJ2-7; TRBD2 might be the D (5 bases). The CDR3 consists of 16 residues. V was pared by 0 bases and J by 0 bases, with 12 bases between. Per the germline V gene, CDR1 is LNHNV and CDR2 is YYDKDF (reference sequence). CDR3 protein: CATSRDEASSSYEQYF. CDR3 nucleotide sequence: TGTGCCACCAGCAGAGATGAGGCTAGCAGCTCCTACGAGCAGTACTTC.